This T cell receptor beta chain was found in a study of CD8 T cells in ankylosing spondylitis. Study conclusions and caveats: It appeared that ankylosing spondylitis blood was characterized by a TCR beta motif of under ten highly homologous variants. From matched ankylosing spondylitis synovial fluid, disease-linked clones were reportedly recovered at significantly enriched levels.

Relative to its sample, this clonotype is medium-sized (0.01 to 0.1%). Its specificity is not known. This CDR3 comprises 14 residues. The germline CDR1 and CDR2 sequences are SNHLY and FYNNEI. Trimming took 6 bases from V and 5 from J; bases not matched to a gene: 5. Libraries for TCR beta were made by quantitative 5'-RACE with molecular barcodes. TCRdb passed the 5' RACE reads through MiXCR, listing each CDR3 protein once. The sample holds roughly 150,000 distinct CDR3 sequences, around a third seen once. The sequence derives from a male donor with ankylosing spondylitis. The genes are TRBV2 and TRBJ1-1, with 11 bases aligning to TRBD1. Sequencing was done on a sample of synovial fluid, either unsorted or a sorted T cell fraction (not recorded which). The DNA of the CDR3 is TGTGCCAGCAGGCGCGGGACAGGGGGTACTGAAGCTTTCTTT. Translated: CASRRGTGGTEAFF.